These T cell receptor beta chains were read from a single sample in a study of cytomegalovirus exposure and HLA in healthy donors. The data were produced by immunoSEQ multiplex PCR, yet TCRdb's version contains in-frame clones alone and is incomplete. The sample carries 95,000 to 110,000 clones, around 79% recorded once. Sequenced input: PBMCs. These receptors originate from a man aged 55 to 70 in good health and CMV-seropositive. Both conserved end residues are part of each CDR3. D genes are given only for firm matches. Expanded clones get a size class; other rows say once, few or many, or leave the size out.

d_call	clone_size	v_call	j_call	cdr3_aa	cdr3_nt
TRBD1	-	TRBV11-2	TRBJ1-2	CASSSLRQGAVGYTF	TGTGCCAGCAGCTCCCTCAGACAGGGGGCAGTTGGCTACACCTTC
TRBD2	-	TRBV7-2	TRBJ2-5	CASSPTSRGRETQYF	TGTGCCAGCAGCCCCACCTCGCGGGGGAGAGAGACCCAGTACTTC
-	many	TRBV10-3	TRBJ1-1	CASKPTGGLNTEAFF	TGTGCCAGCAAACCCACCGGAGGTCTCAACACTGAAGCTTTCTTT
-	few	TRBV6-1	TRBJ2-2	CASSNRNNPPGELFF	TGTGCCAGCAGTAACCGTAACAACCCCCCCGGGGAGCTGTTTTTT
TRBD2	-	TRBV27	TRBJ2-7	CASSPRGGARGEQYF	TGTGCCAGCAGTCCCCGGGGGGGGGCAAGGGGCGAGCAGTACTTC
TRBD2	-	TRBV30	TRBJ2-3	CAWTPRGRGPPSGGGNTQYF	TGTGCCTGGACTCCACGGGGCAGGGGACCGCCTAGCGGGGGGGGAAATACGCAGTATTTT
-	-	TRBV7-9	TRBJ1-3	CASSLSGASSGNTIYF	TGTGCCAGCAGCCTGTCAGGGGCTAGCTCTGGAAACACCATATATTTT
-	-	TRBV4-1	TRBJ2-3	CASSPVGTDTQYF	TGCGCCAGCAGCCCCGTTGGCACAGATACGCAGTATTTT
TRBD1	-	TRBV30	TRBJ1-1	CAGQGRNTEAFF	TGTGCCGGACAGGGGCGGAACACTGAAGCTTTCTTT
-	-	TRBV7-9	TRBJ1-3	CASSPAQGTSGNTIYF	TGTGCCAGCAGCCCGGCCCAGGGGACCTCTGGAAACACCATATATTTT
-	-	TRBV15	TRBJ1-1	CATSRDLRPAREAFF	TGTGCCACCAGCAGAGATCTAAGACCCGCTAGGGAAGCTTTCTTT
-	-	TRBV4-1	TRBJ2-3	CASSQDRLTDTQYF	TGCGCCAGCAGCCAGGACAGACTCACAGATACGCAGTATTTT
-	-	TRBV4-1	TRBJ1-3	CASRPTRGPKNTIYF	TGCGCCAGCAGACCCACAAGGGGCCCTAAAAACACCATATATTTT
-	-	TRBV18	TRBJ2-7	CASSPLRGNEQYF	TGTGCCAGCTCACCACTTAGGGGAAACGAGCAGTACTTC
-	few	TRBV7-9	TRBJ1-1	CASSLSDSKDGAFF	TGTGCCAGCAGCTTAAGCGACAGCAAGGATGGGGCTTTCTTT
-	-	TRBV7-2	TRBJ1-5	CASSLGDGGGNQPQHF	TGTGCCAGCAGTTTGGGTGACGGGGGAGGCAATCAGCCCCAGCATTTT
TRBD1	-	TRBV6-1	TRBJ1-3	CASTGGQSANTIYF	TGTGCCAGCACCGGGGGACAGTCGGCAAACACCATATATTTT
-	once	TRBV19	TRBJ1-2	CASSIGWGDYGYTF	TGTGCCAGTAGTATAGGCTGGGGAGACTATGGCTACACCTTC
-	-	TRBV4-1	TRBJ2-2	CASSQGPSTGELFF	TGCGCCAGCAGCCAAGGCCCCAGCACCGGGGAGCTGTTTTTT
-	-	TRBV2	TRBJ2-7	CATRPTPGGTYEQYF	TGTGCCACCCGGCCCACCCCCGGAGGAACCTACGAGCAGTACTTC
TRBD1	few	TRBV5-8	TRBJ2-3	CASTTGWRDTQYF	TGTGCCAGCACGACAGGGTGGCGAGATACGCAGTATTTT
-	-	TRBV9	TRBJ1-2	CASSVEWGGGYTF	TGTGCCAGCAGCGTAGAATGGGGAGGAGGCTACACCTTC
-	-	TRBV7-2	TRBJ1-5	CASSLQGNQPQHF	TGTGCCAGCAGCTTACAGGGGAATCAGCCCCAGCATTTT
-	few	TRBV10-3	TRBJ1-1	CAIRKQLNTEAFF	TGTGCCATCAGGAAACAGTTGAACACTGAAGCTTTCTTT
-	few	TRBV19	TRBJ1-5	CASSIEGDLDSQPQHF	TGTGCCAGTAGTATTGAGGGGGACCTCGACAGTCAGCCCCAGCATTTT
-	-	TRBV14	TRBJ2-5	CASSVNIQETQYF	TGTGCCAGCAGCGTTAACATCCAAGAGACCCAGTACTTC
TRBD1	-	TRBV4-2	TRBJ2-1	CASSQESGQSSYNEQFF	TGTGCCAGCAGCCAAGAATCGGGACAGAGCTCCTACAATGAGCAGTTCTTC
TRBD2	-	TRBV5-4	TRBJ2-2	CASSPATSLGELFF	TGTGCCAGCAGCCCCGCGACTAGCCTCGGGGAGCTGTTTTTT
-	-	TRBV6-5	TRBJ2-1	CASKSRLSYNEQFF	TGTGCCAGCAAAAGCCGTCTCTCCTACAATGAGCAGTTCTTC
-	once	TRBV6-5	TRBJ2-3	CASSKTSFMDTQYF	TGTGCCAGCAGTAAGACTAGTTTCATGGATACGCAGTATTTT
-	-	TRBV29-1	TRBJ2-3	CSVGLFTDTQYF	TGCAGCGTTGGACTCTTCACAGATACGCAGTATTTT
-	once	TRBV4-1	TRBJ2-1	CASSPLGSPYNEQFF	TGCGCCAGCAGCCCCCTGGGGAGCCCTTACAATGAGCAGTTCTTC
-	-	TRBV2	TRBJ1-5	CASSEEVGDSQPQHF	TGTGCCAGCAGTGAAGAGGTGGGGGACTCGCAGCCCCAGCATTTT
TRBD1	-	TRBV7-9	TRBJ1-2	CASSGTWDSPYGYTF	TGTGCCAGCAGTGGTACTTGGGACAGCCCCTATGGCTACACCTTC
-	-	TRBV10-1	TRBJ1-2	CASSGTGTHYGYTF	TGCGCCAGCAGTGGAACCGGGACACACTATGGCTACACCTTC
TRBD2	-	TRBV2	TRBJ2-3	CASSDLAGGHGQYF	TGTGCCAGCAGTGACCTAGCGGGGGGGCACGGGCAGTATTTT
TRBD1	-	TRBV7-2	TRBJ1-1	CASSADRGATEAFF	TGTGCCAGCAGCGCAGACAGGGGTGCCACTGAAGCTTTCTTT
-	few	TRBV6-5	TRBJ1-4	CASSRLEGVKLFF	TGTGCCAGCAGTCGGCTAGAGGGAGTGAAACTGTTTTTT
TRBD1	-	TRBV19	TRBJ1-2	CASSSQGQLHGYTF	TGTGCCAGTAGTTCTCAGGGACAGCTCCATGGCTACACCTTC
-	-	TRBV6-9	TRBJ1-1	CASSDNAGNTEAFF	TGTGCCAGCAGTGATAACGCGGGGAACACTGAAGCTTTCTTT
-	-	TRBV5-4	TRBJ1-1	CASSLEGGGTEAFF	TGTGCCAGCAGCTTGGAAGGGGGTGGAACTGAAGCTTTCTTT
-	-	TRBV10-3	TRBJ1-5	CAISHSNQPQHF	TGTGCCATCAGCCACAGTAATCAGCCCCAGCATTTT
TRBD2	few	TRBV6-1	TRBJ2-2	CASSELAGDHTGELFF	TGTGCCAGCAGTGAACTAGCGGGGGATCACACCGGGGAGCTGTTTTTT
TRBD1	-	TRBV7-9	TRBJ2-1	CASSLTGGYNEQFF	TGTGCCAGCAGCTTAACAGGGGGCTACAATGAGCAGTTCTTC
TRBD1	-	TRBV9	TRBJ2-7	CASSAGDRPAGEQYF	TGTGCCAGCAGCGCTGGGGACAGACCTGCGGGCGAGCAGTACTTC
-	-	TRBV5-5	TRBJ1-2	CASSLGGRLPYGYTF	TGTGCCAGCAGCTTGGGGGGCAGGCTACCCTATGGCTACACCTTC
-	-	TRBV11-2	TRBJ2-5	CASTLGVGTQYF	TGTGCCAGCACCCTCGGGGTGGGGACCCAGTACTTC
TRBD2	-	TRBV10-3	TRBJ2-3	CAISESAGGEDTQYF	TGTGCCATCAGTGAGTCAGCGGGGGGGGAGGATACGCAGTATTTT
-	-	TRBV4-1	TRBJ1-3	CASSQNGAYSPGNTIYF	TGCGCCAGCAGCCAAAATGGTGCCTACTCCCCTGGAAACACCATATATTTT
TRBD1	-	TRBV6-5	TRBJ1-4	CASRVDRVIEKLFF	TGTGCCAGCAGAGTCGACAGGGTTATTGAAAAACTGTTTTTT
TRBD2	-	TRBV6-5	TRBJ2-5	CASTGLAGGEETQYF	TGTGCCAGCACCGGACTAGCGGGGGGGGAGGAGACCCAGTACTTC
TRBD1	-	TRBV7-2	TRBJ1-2	CASSPPRGDNYGYTF	TGTGCCAGCAGCCCCCCCAGGGGGGATAACTATGGCTACACCTTC
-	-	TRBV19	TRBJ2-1	CASSPFGGLSYNEQFF	TGTGCCAGTAGTCCTTTCGGGGGGCTTTCCTACAATGAGCAGTTCTTC
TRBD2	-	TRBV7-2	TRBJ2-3	CASSFGGGGGVADTQYF	TGTGCCAGCAGCTTCGGCGGGGGCGGGGGGGTGGCAGATACGCAGTATTTT
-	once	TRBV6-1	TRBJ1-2	CASSSIDSNYGYTF	TGTGCCAGCAGTTCGATCGACAGCAACTATGGCTACACCTTC
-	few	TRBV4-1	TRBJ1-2	CASSQVGGAGVYGYTF	TGCGCCAGCAGCCAAGTAGGTGGGGCGGGGGTCTATGGCTACACCTTC
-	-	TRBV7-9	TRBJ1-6	CSSSSLGGGNSPLHF	TGTTCCAGCAGCTCATTGGGGGGGGGCAATTCACCCCTCCACTTT
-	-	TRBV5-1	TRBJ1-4	CASSLGQVSNEKLFF	TGCGCCAGCAGCTTGGGACAGGTCTCTAATGAAAAACTGTTTTTT